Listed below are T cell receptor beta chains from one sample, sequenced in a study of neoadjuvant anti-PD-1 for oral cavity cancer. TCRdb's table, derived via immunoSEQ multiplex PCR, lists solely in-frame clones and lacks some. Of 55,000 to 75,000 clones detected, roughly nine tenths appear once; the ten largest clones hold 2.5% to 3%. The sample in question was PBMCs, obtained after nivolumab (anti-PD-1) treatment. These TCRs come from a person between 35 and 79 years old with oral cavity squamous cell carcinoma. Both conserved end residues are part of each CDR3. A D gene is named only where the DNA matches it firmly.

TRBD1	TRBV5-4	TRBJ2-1	TGTGCCAGCTACGGGGGGGGACAGGGGAGTAAGGATGAGCAGTTCTTC	CASYGGGQGSKDEQFF
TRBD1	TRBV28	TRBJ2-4	TGTGCCAGCAGTCCCCCGCGGACAGGGGTCAAAAACATTCAGTACTTC	CASSPPRTGVKNIQYF
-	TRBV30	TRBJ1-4	TGTGCCTGGAGTGGGAAACAGGGTCTTGAAAAACTGTTTTTT	CAWSGKQGLEKLFF
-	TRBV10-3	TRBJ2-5	TGTGCCATCAGTGAGTCGACTCGGGGAGAGACCCAGTACTTC	CAISESTRGETQYF
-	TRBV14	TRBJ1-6	TGTGCCAGCAGCCTGATGAACACCGATAATTCACCCCTCCACTTT	CASSLMNTDNSPLHF
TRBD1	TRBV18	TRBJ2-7	TGTGCCAGTTTGACCGGGACAGGGTCCTACGAGCAGTACTTC	CASLTGTGSYEQYF
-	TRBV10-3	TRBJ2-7	TGTGCCATCAGTGATCTCCACGAGCAGTACTTC	CAISDLHEQYF
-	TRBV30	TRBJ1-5	TGTGCCTGGAGTCACTATAGCAATCAGCCCCAGCATTTT	CAWSHYSNQPQHF
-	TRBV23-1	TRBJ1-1	TGCGCCAGCAGCCTCCTCGGGGCTTTCTTT	CASSLLGAFF
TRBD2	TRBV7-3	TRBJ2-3	TGTGCCAGCAGCCCGGCGGGACTAGCGGGGGGGCCAGATACGCAGTATTTT	CASSPAGLAGGPDTQYF
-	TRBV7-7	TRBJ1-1	TGTGCTAGCAGCTTAGAAAACCCCGACCCGCGGATAGTTTACACTGAAGCTTTCTTT	CASSLENPDPRIVYTEAFF